This passage covers 30 T cell receptor beta chains from one sample sequenced in a study of beta chain features in type 1 diabetes (dated by TCRdb to the late 2010s). Library prep was done by the immunoSEQ multiplex PCR assay. The entire amount of isolated RNA was reverse transcribed using the High Capacity cDNA Reverse Transcription Kit, so the sequenced TCRB transcripts were expressed ones. The table was pulled from immuneACCESS by TCRdb, which kept in-frame rearrangements only. Such tables lose some clones; where checked, under half of the loss comes from unresolved V genes, and the rest has no known cause. For this sample the table gives more than 200,000 clones, of which around 16% were detected only once. Approximately 0.087% of the sample is held by the ten biggest clonotypes. These receptors have no known antigen. On the study overall, not on this receptor specifically: A moderate but significant shortening of TCRB CDR3 length was observed in type 1 diabetes patients in all four CD4+ subsets.

Sequencing was carried out using naive CD4+ T cells from blood. What this sample's cell subset or site label stands for: true naive CD4+ T cells. The receptor source for this set is a man aged 25 to 45 with type 1 diabetes.

V and J are TRBV27 and TRBJ2-1; TRBD2 aligns across 9 bases. The CDR3 runs 15 residues. The germline CDR1 and CDR2 sequences are MNHEY and SMNVEV (reference sequence). Losses at the gene ends were 7 bases for V and 1 base for J; bases not matched to a gene: 5. CDR3 loop: CASIEAGGSYNEQFF. In nucleotides, the CDR3 is TGTGCCAGCATTGAGGCGGGAGGGTCCTACAATGAGCAGTTCTTC.

This clone turned up a few times. Written as DNA, the CDR3 is TGCGCCAGCAGCCAAGTTTCGGGAGGCTCCTACAATGAGCAGTTCTTC. It encodes CASSQVSGGSYNEQFF. This sequence joins TRBV4-3 and TRBJ2-1, with 7 bases that match TRBD2. Trimming at V came to 1 base and at J to 0 bases, leaving 3 bases not matched to a gene. CDR3 length: 16 residues. CDR1 LGHNA and CDR2 YSLEER come from the germline V gene.

The chain combines TRBV14 with TRBJ2-5; 7 nucleotides align to TRBD1. Germline V lookup: CDR1 SGHDN, CDR2 FVKESK. The trim removed 4 bases at V and 7 bases at J, leaving 6 bases unmatched. This CDR3 has 13 residues. CDR3 region: CASSPRTGGTQYF. Written as DNA, the CDR3 is TGTGCCAGCAGCCCTCGGACAGGCGGGACCCAGTACTTC. The full variable domain, rest sourced from reference TRBV14 and TRBJ2-5, is EAGVTQFPSHSVIEKGQTVTLRCDPISGHDNLYWYRRVMGKEIKFLLHFVKESKQDESGMPNNRFLAERTGGTYSTLKVQPAELEDSGVYFCASSPRTGGTQYFGPGTRLLVL.

This clone was counted only a few times. This chain links TRBV7-8 with TRBJ1-2; 9 nucleotides line up with TRBD1. Germline V lookup: CDR1 SGHVS, CDR2 FQNEAQ. CDR3 length: 15 residues. The J segment lost 2 bases and the V segment lost 4 bases, leaving 5 bases of the junction unmatched. This CDR3 reads CASSSMGQGNYGYTF. DNA of the CDR3: TGTGCCAGCAGCTCTATGGGACAGGGAAACTATGGCTACACCTTC.

J is TRBJ2-3 and V is TRBV18; 8 bases line up with TRBD2. Germline V CDR1 and CDR2: KGHSH, LQKENI. With 3 bases clipped from V and 1 base from J, the junction kept 9 bases outside the gene matches. The CDR3 contains 17 residues. The CDR3 DNA sequence: TGTGCCAGCTCACCTCTTCAAAGCGGGAGAGGCACAGATACGCAGTATTTT. Translated: CASSPLQSGRGTDTQYF.

This clone was counted between two and nine times. The chain has TRBV7-3 and TRBJ2-1; D remains ambiguous. With 4 bases removed from V and 6 bases from J, the gap between germline ends came to 13 bases. CDR1 is SGHTA and CDR2 is FQGTGA in the germline V gene. There are 14 residues in the CDR3. CDR3 DNA: TGTGCCAGCAGCTCTACCGCTAGGAGCAATGAGCAGTTCTTC. Encoded protein: CASSSTARSNEQFF.

The V gene is TRBV5-1, the J gene TRBJ1-1; 8 nucleotides line up with TRBD1. V gave up 1 base and J gave up 7 bases; unmatched junction bases: 3. The CDR3 extends over 13 amino acids. Germline CDR1 reads SGHRS; CDR2 reads YFSETQ. The DNA of the CDR3 is TGCGCCAGCAGCTTGTTGACAGGGGATGAAGCTTTCTTT. The encoded protein is CASSLLTGDEAFF.

This clone was counted a few times. The chain couples TRBV29-1 to TRBJ2-7, with 12 bases aligning to TRBD2. This CDR3 is built from 17 residues. With 7 bases clipped from V and 0 bases from J, the junction kept 13 bases outside the gene matches. The germline V gene encodes CDR1 SQVTM and CDR2 ANQGSEA. In DNA form, the CDR3 reads TGCAGCGGAAACCTAGCGGGAGGGCCTATCGCCTCCTACGAGCAGTACTTC. Its protein product is CSGNLAGGPIASYEQYF.

With respect to this clone: Other DNA sequences in the sample encode the same CDR3. The chain recombines TRBV5-4 with TRBJ2-1, with D possibly being TRBD2 (5 bases). V lost 4 bases and J lost 0, with 11 bases in between. The length of the CDR3 is 15 residues. CDR1 SGHNT and CDR2 YYREEE come from the germline V gene (reference sequence). As DNA, the CDR3 is TGTGCCAGCAGCCTGGACTCGAGCTCCTACAATGAGCAGTTCTTC. This gives the protein CASSLDSSSYNEQFF. Using reference TRBV5-4 and TRBJ2-1 for the parts outside the CDR3, the full variable domain is ETGVTQSPTHLIKTRGQQVTLRCSSQSGHNTVSWYQQALGQGPQFIFQYYREEENGRGNFPPRFSGLQFPNYSSELNVNALELDDSALYLCASSLDSSSYNEQFFGPGTRLTVL.

The J gene is TRBJ2-1, the V gene TRBV29-1, with D hard to call. CDR3 length equals 13 residues. CDR1 and CDR2 from the germline V gene are SQVTM and ANQGSEA. Trimming stripped 3 bases from V and 7 bases from J, with 13 bases between. The CDR3 region has the DNA TGCAGCGTTGACAAGACCACAGCAAATGAGCAGTTCTTC. It translates to CSVDKTTANEQFF.

Notes on this clone: This sample also contains other DNA sequences that code for the same CDR3. The chain recombines TRBV5-1 with TRBJ1-2; no definite D call. Germline CDR1 SGHRS, CDR2 YFSETQ. The V gene lost 0 bases and the J gene lost 4 bases, with 4 bases spanning the gap. CDR3 size: 12 residues. DNA of the CDR3: TGCGCCAGCAGCTTGGACTCCTATGGCTACACCTTC. Amino acid sequence: CASSLDSYGYTF.

The V call is TRBV29-1, the J call TRBJ2-3, with a possible D match to TRBD2 (5 bases). The V gene's germline CDR1 is SQVTM and CDR2 ANQGSEA. The germline V and J ends were trimmed by 5 bases and 6 bases, with 15 bases remaining between them. The CDR3 is made up of 13 amino acids. The CDR3 loop is CSVKGLAQDTQYF. The CDR3 bases are TGCAGCGTTAAAGGGCTAGCTCAGGATACGCAGTATTTT.

There are a few counts of this clone. The sample holds other DNA sequences that translate to the same CDR3. This chain joins TRBV20-1 and TRBJ2-1, with D perhaps matching TRBD1 or TRBD2 (5 bases each). Trimming stripped 1 base from V and 7 bases from J, with 5 bases between. This CDR3 has 11 amino acids. The germline V gene has CDR1 DFQATT and CDR2 SNEGSKA (reference sequence). The CDR3 region has the DNA TGCAGTGCTAGAGGGGGGAATGAGCAGTTCTTC. Its translation: CSARGGNEQFF.

This clone occurred a few times. This sequence joins TRBV7-2 and TRBJ2-1, with no clear D. Trimming took off 1 base at V and 2 bases at J, with 9 bases between the two ends. CDR1 and CDR2 from the germline V gene are SGHTA and FQGNSA. The CDR3 covers 15 residues. CDR3 DNA: TGTGCCAGCAGCTTAGTAGGTGGGACCTACAATGAGCAGTTCTTC. Translation: CASSLVGGTYNEQFF.

The chain recombines TRBV7-9 with TRBJ1-2, with D hard to call. The CDR3 is made up of 14 amino acids. Per germline, CDR1 SEHNR and CDR2 FQNEAQ (reference sequence). Trimming pared 4 bases from V and 8 bases from J, leaving 17 bases between. The CDR3 reads CASSSSGTLRGYTF. The CDR3 nucleotides are TGTGCCAGCAGCTCCTCGGGCACCCTCAGGGGCTACACCTTC.

V gene TRBV14 combines with J gene TRBJ2-5, with D perhaps matching TRBD2 (5 bases). V lost 0 bases and J lost 9, with 11 bases in between. Germline V gene lookup returns CDR1 SGHDN and CDR2 FVKESK. The CDR3 length is 13 residues. As DNA, the CDR3 is TGTGCCAGCAGCCAAGACGCCGCCGGGGCCCAGTACTTC. Protein sequence: CASSQDAAGAQYF.

CDR3 coding DNA: TGTGCCAGCAGCTGGGCCGGCAATGAGCAGTTCTTC. Translating it yields CASSWAGNEQFF. The rearrangement links TRBV7-2 to TRBJ2-1; D remains ambiguous. The germline CDR1 and CDR2 sequences are SGHTA and FQGNSA. The CDR3 contains 12 residues. With 4 bases removed from V and 6 bases from J, the gap between germline ends came to 7 bases.

In this sample, this clone turned up a few times. The chain couples TRBV29-1 to TRBJ2-2; D not certain. CDR3 length equals 13 residues. Germline V lookup: CDR1 SQVTM, CDR2 ANQGSEA. Trimming stripped 4 bases from V and 7 bases from J, with 13 bases between. The CDR3 loop is CSVVSSFGGELFF. The CDR3 DNA reads as TGCAGCGTTGTGAGTTCCTTTGGCGGGGAGCTGTTTTTT.

This clone was found a few times. V is TRBV28 and J is TRBJ2-4; the D is unclear. The V gene lost 1 base and the J gene lost 1 base, with 8 bases spanning the gap. Germline V lookup: CDR1 MDHEN, CDR2 SYDVKM. The CDR3 is 15 residues long. DNA for the CDR3: TGTGCCAGCAGTTTATTCGGGTTTGCCAAAAACATTCAGTACTTC. Its protein is CASSLFGFAKNIQYF.

The rearrangement uses TRBV6-5 and TRBJ2-7, with D maybe TRBD2 (6 bases). The V end lost 6 bases, the J end lost 4 bases, and 13 bases lay between the germline ends. Germline-derived CDR1 and CDR2 are MNHEY and SVGAGI. This CDR3 has 13 amino acids. The CDR3 protein is CASSRPGRYEQYF. The DNA for the CDR3 is TGTGCCAGCAGCCGCCCGGGGAGGTACGAGCAGTACTTC.

This chain connects TRBV29-1 to TRBJ2-1; weak D call: TRBD2 (5 bases). Trimming left V 7 bases short and J 0 bases short, with 13 bases between. There are 14 residues in the CDR3. CDR1 and CDR2 from the germline V gene are SQVTM and ANQGSEA. The CDR3 region has the DNA TGCAGCGGTCGTTTAGCGAGCTCCTACAATGAGCAGTTCTTC. It codes for CSGRLASSYNEQFF.

This clone was detected a few times. The DNA of the CDR3 is TGCGCCAGCAGCCAAGCCCGGGTCCCCAATGAGCAGTTCTTC. This translates into CASSQARVPNEQFF. The chain uses TRBV4-1 and TRBJ2-1, with D unresolved. Trimming pared 1 base from V and 6 bases from J, leaving 10 bases between. There are 14 residues in the CDR3. Per the germline V gene, CDR1 is MGHRA and CDR2 is YSYEKL.

A word on this clone: This CDR3 is also generated by other DNA sequences in the sample. The J gene is TRBJ2-1, the V gene TRBV18, with unresolved D. Trimming pared 3 bases from V and 3 bases from J, leaving 6 bases between. CDR3 length: 13 residues. Germline-derived CDR1 and CDR2 are KGHSH and LQKENI. CDR3 sequence: CASSPELYNEQFF. The CDR3 DNA reads TGTGCCAGCTCACCCGAGCTCTACAATGAGCAGTTCTTC.

The chain carries TRBV30 and TRBJ1-1; no firm D call. This CDR3 region has 14 residues. The V gene's germline CDR1 is GTSNPN and CDR2 SVGIG (reference sequence). V shed 4 bases and J shed 0 bases, with 12 bases lying between them. The CDR3 DNA sequence: TGTGCCTGGACTCGGGAGATAATGAACACTGAAGCTTTCTTT. Amino acid sequence: CAWTREIMNTEAFF. Full variable domain (rest looked up from reference TRBV30 and TRBJ1-1): SQTIHQWPATLVQPVGSPLSLECTVEGTSNPNLYWYRQAAGRGLQLLFYSVGIGQISSEVPQNLSASRPQDRQFILSSKKLLLSDSGFYLCAWTREIMNTEAFFGQGTRLTVV.

The chain links TRBV11-1 to TRBJ2-3; D gene uncertain. The CDR3 consists of 14 residues. The germline V and J ends were trimmed by 2 bases and 0 bases, with 6 bases remaining between them. Germline CDR1 SGHAT, CDR2 FQDESV (reference sequence). The CDR3 protein is CASSLSRSTDTQYF. In DNA form, the CDR3 reads TGTGCCAGCAGCTTATCTAGAAGCACAGATACGCAGTATTTT.

This clone was counted between two and nine times. The chain has TRBV19 and TRBJ2-3; no definite D call. V was shortened by 6 bases and J by 2 bases, with 18 bases between the two germline ends. The CDR3 loop spans 16 amino acids. CDR1 and CDR2 (germline): LNHDA, SQIVND (reference sequence). CDR3 in amino acids: CASRDRPRTSTDTQYF. In DNA, the CDR3 is TGTGCCAGTAGGGACCGGCCTAGAACTTCCACAGATACGCAGTATTTT.

The V call is TRBV2, the J call TRBJ2-1, with 8 bases fitting TRBD2. Germline V gene lookup returns CDR1 SNHLY and CDR2 FYNNEI. The CDR3 consists of 14 residues. V lost 8 bases to trimming and J lost 8 bases; unmatched junction nucleotides: 11. CDR3 loop: CASRWERESDEQFF. CDR3 coding DNA: TGTGCCAGCCGGTGGGAGCGGGAGTCGGATGAGCAGTTCTTC.

This clone was seen a few times. V usage is TRBV5-1 and J usage is TRBJ2-7; D is perhaps TRBD1 (5 bases). V was shortened by 0 bases and J by 3 bases, with 7 bases between the two germline ends. CDR1 and CDR2 from the germline V gene are SGHRS and YFSETQ. This CDR3 region has 13 residues. The CDR3 sequence is CASSLETVYEQYF. The CDR3 bases are TGCGCCAGCAGCTTGGAGACAGTCTACGAGCAGTACTTC.

This clone was observed a few times. The V call is TRBV6-1, the J call TRBJ2-1; D gene ambiguous. Germline V CDR1 and CDR2: MNHNS, SASEGT. With 5 bases removed from V and 5 bases from J, the gap between germline ends came to 4 bases. The CDR3 consists of 11 residues. CDR3 region: CASSSDNEQFF. For the CDR3, the DNA is TGTGCCAGCAGTTCGGACAATGAGCAGTTCTTC.

The rearrangement links TRBV30 to TRBJ1-5; unclear D gene. Trimming took off 4 bases at V and 0 bases at J, with 7 bases between the two ends. Germline V gene data show CDR1 as GTSNPN and CDR2 as SVGIG (reference sequence). The CDR3 sequence is 13 residues long. CDR3 residues: CAWTDNSNQPQHF. The CDR3 nucleotides are TGTGCCTGGACAGACAATAGCAATCAGCCCCAGCATTTT. The full variable domain, completed using reference TRBV30 and TRBJ1-5, is SQTIHQWPATLVQPVGSPLSLECTVEGTSNPNLYWYRQAAGRGLQLLFYSVGIGQISSEVPQNLSASRPQDRQFILSSKKLLLSDSGFYLCAWTDNSNQPQHFGDGTRLSIL.